This entry lists 21 T cell receptor beta chains sequenced from one sample in a study of tumor-infiltrating lymphocytes in primary liver carcinoma. Blood RNA was derived from unsorted whole blood, and germline DNA was extracted too. Starting from 500 ng of total RNA, TCR beta cDNA was produced with a primer in the constant region. Libraries for TCR beta were built through three nested multiplex PCR rounds, which together made up a slightly modified ARM-PCR procedure. Researchers ran the first two PCR rounds for approximately 10 cycles each with TRBV1-TRBV30 forward primers and a C-beta reverse primer. TCRdb processed the multiplex PCR reads anew with MiXCR; each CDR3 protein has one entry. The sample carries approximately 210,000 distinct CDR3 sequences, about 65% recorded once. The sample comprised peripheral blood. The receptors shown here come from a woman aged 55 to 70 with primary liver carcinoma and hepatitis B virus infection.

As regards this clonotype: Just one base apart from a much larger clone, this may be a read error. The chain is built from TRBV13 and TRBJ1-4; 7 bases line up with TRBD1. CDR1 is PRHDT, CDR2 FYEKMQ, per germline (reference sequence). The CDR3 runs 14 residues. The CDR3 region is CASSLNRGNVKLFF. CDR3 DNA: TGTGCCAGCAGCTTAAACAGGGGTAATGTAAAACTGTTTTTT.

On this clonotype: A much larger clonotype is one base distant, so this may be a read error. The chain couples TRBV29-1 to TRBJ1-1, with D unclear. CDR1 SQVTM and CDR2 ANQGSEA come from the germline V gene. CDR3 size: 15 residues. Deletions cut 8 bases from V and 0 bases from J, with 19 bases between. The CDR3 DNA reads as TGCAGCAGTCAGTTTTCCGGAACCATGAACACTGAAGCTTTCTTT. It encodes CSSQFSGTMNTEAFF.

At least ten counts were recorded for this clonotype. This chain connects TRBV6-5 to TRBJ2-2; weak D call: TRBD1 (5 bases). V shed 2 bases and J shed 1 base, with 8 bases lying between them. Germline V lookup: CDR1 MNHEY, CDR2 SVGAGI. The CDR3 consists of 15 residues. CDR3 sequence (DNA): TGTGCCAGCAGTTACCGAGACAGGAACACCGGGGAGCTGTTTTTT. As protein: CASSYRDRNTGELFF.

This clonotype was detected only once. The chain uses TRBV4-1 and TRBJ1-2, with 9 positions matching TRBD1. The junction had 17 bases not matched to a gene; V was cut back by 4 bases and J by 11 bases. Germline values: CDR1 MGHRA, CDR2 YSYEKL. The CDR3 contains 16 residues. The CDR3 reads CASSPMSLQGARGYTF. CDR3 DNA: TGCGCCAGCAGCCCCATGAGCTTACAGGGGGCCCGGGGTTACACCTTC.

Note on this clonotype: The CDR3 ends on some other residue instead of the conserved phenylalanine or tryptophan, so this is likely a read error. The limits of the CDR3 on the DNA are not certain, so only TCRdb's listed CDR3 is given. The chain recombines TRBV29-1 with TRBJ2-3. From germline, CDR1 is SQVTM and CDR2 ANQGSEA. The CDR3 is 14 residues long, ends included. This CDR3 is CSVEGLHQGDTLYL.

To note about this clonotype: A read error may produce the germline difference seen at one junction end. The rearrangement links TRBV11-2 to TRBJ2-7; maybe TRBD1 (6 bases). This CDR3 is built from 12 residues. The germline CDR1 and CDR2 sequences are SGHAT and FQNNGV. The CDR3 spells CVSSLTGREQHF. CDR3 DNA: TGTGTCAGCAGCCTCACAGGGCGCGAGCAGCACTTC. The full variable domain, completed using reference TRBV11-2 and TRBJ2-7, is EAGVAQSPRYKIIEKRQSVAFWCNPISGHATLYWYQQILGQGPKLLIQFQNNGVVDDSQLPKDRFSAERLKGVDSTLKIQPAKLEDSAVYLCVSSLTGREQHFGPGTRLTVT.

Worth noting for this clonotype: The junction and the germline gene differ at one end; a read error may be behind it. The chain employs TRBV28 and TRBJ2-3; 11 bases map to TRBD1. Looked up from germline, CDR1 is MDHEN and CDR2 is SYDVKM. The CDR3 consists of 15 residues. The CDR3: CASSERTGGEDTQDF. In nucleotides, the CDR3 is TGTGCCAGCAGCGAGAGGACAGGGGGCGAGGACACGCAGGATTTT.

Notes on this clonotype: With a much larger clone just one base away, this may be a read error. The genes are TRBV10-2 and TRBJ1-2, with D uncertain. The CDR3 length is 15 residues. Germline lookup yields CDR1 WSHSY and CDR2 SAAADI. The CDR3 here is CANSESSWGSYGYTF. As DNA, the CDR3 is TGCGCCAACAGTGAGTCGTCTTGGGGTAGCTATGGCTACACCTTC.

Of note for this clonotype: Mismatch with germline at one junction end may stem from a read error. This chain links TRBV5-6 with TRBJ2-3; tentatively, D is TRBD2 (5 bases). There are 16 residues in the CDR3. In germline, CDR1 is SGHDT, CDR2 YYEEEE. CDR3 DNA sequence: TGTGCCAGCAGCTTGGGAGTAGGAGGTTCCTCAGATACGCACTATTTT. Translating it yields CASSLGVGGSSDTHYF.

The J gene is TRBJ2-3, the V gene TRBV7-9, with 9 bases that match TRBD1. Germline values: CDR1 SEHNR, CDR2 FQNEAQ (reference sequence). CDR3 length: 17 residues. Unmatched junction bases numbered 12, after V lost 5 bases and J lost 3 bases. In DNA, the CDR3 is TGTGCCAGCAGCATACAAGTTAGGACAGGGGCAACAGATACGCAGTATTTT. Encoded protein: CASSIQVRTGATDTQYF. Using reference TRBV7-9 and TRBJ2-3 for the parts outside the CDR3, the full variable domain is DTGVSQNPRHKITKRGQNVTFRCDPISEHNRLYWYRQTLGQGPEFLTYFQNEAQLEKSRLLSDRFSAERPKGSFSTLEIQRTEQGDSAMYLCASSIQVRTGATDTQYFGPGTRLTVL.

Comment on this clonotype: A junction boundary mismatches the germline segment, possibly from a read error. DNA of the CDR3: TGCGCCAGCAGCCAACTTTACAGGGTCCACCCCTACGAGGAGTACTTC. Translating it yields CASSQLYRVHPYEEYF. The chain carries TRBV4-1 and TRBJ2-7, with D possibly TRBD1 on 6 matching bases. This CDR3 is 16 amino acids long. Germline assignment: CDR1 MGHRA and CDR2 YSYEKL.

In regard to this clonotype: With a much larger clone just one base away, this may be a read error. This rearrangement joins TRBV4-2 to TRBJ2-2; TRBD1 matches 9 bases. The trim removed 4 bases at V and 6 bases at J, leaving 6 bases unmatched. CDR1 and CDR2 (germline): LGHNA, YNFKEQ. The CDR3 extends over 15 amino acids. CDR3 sequence: CASSLQGQGSGELFF. CDR3 DNA sequence: TGTGCCAGCAGCCTGCAGGGACAGGGCTCCGGGGAGCTGTTTTTT.

Note on this clonotype: Being one base from a much bigger clone, this may be a read error. V gene TRBV4-1 combines with J gene TRBJ2-7; D tentatively reads TRBD1 or TRBD2 (5 bases each). Germline V gene data show CDR1 as MGHRA and CDR2 as YSYEKL. V lost 4 bases and J 3 bases, leaving 16 bases between the germline ends. This CDR3 is 15 amino acids long. The DNA for the CDR3 is TGCGCCAGCAGCCGACGGGGCGGCCCTTACTACGAGCAGTACTTC. It translates to CASSRRGGPYYEQYF.

This clonotype was recorded a few times. Relative to the germline gene, one junction end is altered; a read error may explain this. This chain uses TRBV6-2 or TRBV6-3 with TRBJ2-3; D call uncertain. The CDR3 runs to 13 residues. Per the germline V gene, CDR1 is MNHEY and CDR2 is SVGEGT. The CDR3 coding sequence is TGTGCCAGCAGTTACTTTAACACAGATACGCGGTATTTT. This sequence encodes CASSYFNTDTRYF.

The chain recombines TRBV10-1 with TRBJ2-1; D uncertain. This CDR3 spans 15 amino acids. Between the trimmed V and J ends, which lost 0 bases and 6 bases, there was a span of 12 bases. Germline lookup yields CDR1 WNHNN and CDR2 SYGVQD (reference sequence). As DNA, the CDR3 is TGCGCCAGCAGTGAGTCCGGTGTATGGCGCAATGAGCAGTTCTTC. It encodes CASSESGVWRNEQFF.

A remark on this clonotype: The junction departs from germline at one end; a sequencing error may be responsible. The V and J genes are TRBV11-2 and TRBJ2-1; D gene unclear. The CDR3 is made up of 15 amino acids. Germline-derived CDR1 and CDR2 are SGHAT and FQNNGV. As DNA, the CDR3 is TGTGCCAGCAGCACGATTAGCAGGAGAAGTAATGAGGAGTTCTTC. Amino acids: CASSTISRRSNEEFF. Drawing the rest from reference TRBV11-2 and TRBJ2-1, the complete variable domain is EAGVAQSPRYKIIEKRQSVAFWCNPISGHATLYWYQQILGQGPKLLIQFQNNGVVDDSQLPKDRFSAERLKGVDSTLKIQPAKLEDSAVYLCASSTISRRSNEEFFGPGTRLTVL.

The sample holds many counts of this clonotype. The chain uses TRBV5-6 and TRBJ2-5, with a tentative D call TRBD2 (7 bases). The CDR3 covers 17 residues. Germline values: CDR1 SGHDT, CDR2 YYEEEE. Trimming shortened V by 1 base and J by 4 bases, and 20 bases separated the two germline ends. Here the CDR3 reads CASSLYGGRGGRETQYF. The CDR3 DNA reads TGTGCCAGCAGCTTGTATGGTGGCAGGGGAGGGCGAGAGACCCAGTACTTC.

With respect to this clonotype: One junction end does not reproduce the germline sequence, and a read error may be involved. This rearrangement joins TRBV11-3 to TRBJ1-1; weak D call: TRBD1 (6 bases). The CDR3 loop spans 15 amino acids. The V gene's germline CDR1 is SGHNT and CDR2 YENEEA. The CDR3 DNA follows: TGTGCCAGCAGCTCCCCTCTTGGGATGGACAGTGAAACTTTCTTT. This translates into CASSSPLGMDSETFF.

V gene TRBV5-1 combines with J gene TRBJ1-6; D not certain. CDR3 length: 13 residues. V gave up 5 bases and J gave up 9 bases, with 12 bases separating them. The germline V gene encodes CDR1 SGHRS and CDR2 YFSETQ. CDR3 sequence (DNA): TGCGCCAGCAGGTTGTCAGATAGTTCACCCCTCCACTTT. Residues: CASRLSDSSPLHF.

This clonotype was counted ten times or more. The rearrangement joins TRBV4-1 to TRBJ2-6; D remains unclear. The CDR3 totals 14 residues. CDR1 and CDR2 (germline): MGHRA, YSYEKL. Between the trimmed V and J ends, which lost 4 bases and 2 bases, there was a span of 6 bases. The CDR3 spells CASSPLTGANVLTF. In DNA, the CDR3 is TGCGCCAGCAGCCCCCTAACTGGGGCCAACGTCCTGACTTTC.

This clonotype was detected ten times or more. The V call is TRBV28, the J call TRBJ2-7, with unresolved D. Deletions cut 6 bases from V and 5 bases from J, with 14 bases between. This CDR3 contains 13 residues. Germline V CDR1 and CDR2: MDHEN, SYDVKM. The CDR3 sequence is CASRKAPVDEQYF. As DNA, the CDR3 is TGTGCCAGCAGAAAAGCCCCAGTGGACGAGCAGTACTTC. Full variable domain (remainder filled in from reference TRBV28 and TRBJ2-7): DVKVTQSSRYLVKRTGEKVFLECVQDMDHENMFWYRQDPGLGLRLIYFSYDVKMKEKGDIPEGYSVSREKKERFSLILESASTNQTSMYLCASRKAPVDEQYFGPGTRLTVT.